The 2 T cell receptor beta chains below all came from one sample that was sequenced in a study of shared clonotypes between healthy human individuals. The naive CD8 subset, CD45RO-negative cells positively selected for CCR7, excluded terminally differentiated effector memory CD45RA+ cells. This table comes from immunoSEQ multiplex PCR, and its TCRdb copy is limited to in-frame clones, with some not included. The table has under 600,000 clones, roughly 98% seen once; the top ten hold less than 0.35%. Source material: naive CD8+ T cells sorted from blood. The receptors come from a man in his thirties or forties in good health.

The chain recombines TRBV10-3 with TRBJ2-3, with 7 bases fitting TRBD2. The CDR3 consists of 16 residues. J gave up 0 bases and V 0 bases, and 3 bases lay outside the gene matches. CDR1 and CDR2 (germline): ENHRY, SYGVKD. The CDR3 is CAISESAGVSTDTQYF. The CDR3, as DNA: TGTGCCATCAGTGAGTCGGCGGGAGTAAGCACAGATACGCAGTATTTT.

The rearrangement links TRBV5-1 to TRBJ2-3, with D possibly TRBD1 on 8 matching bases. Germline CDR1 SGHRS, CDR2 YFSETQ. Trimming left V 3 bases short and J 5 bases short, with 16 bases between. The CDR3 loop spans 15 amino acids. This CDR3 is CASSSGQGGVDTQYF. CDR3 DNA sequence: TGCGCCAGCAGCTCAGGACAGGGAGGGGTAGATACGCAGTATTTT.